This record looks at one T cell receptor (beta chain) sequence and its context. Its antigen is undetermined. The CDR3 is 12 amino acids. V lost 6 bases to trimming and J lost 2 bases, with 6 bases between them. Presence of unique molecular identifiers characterized the TCR beta cDNA libraries. One entry per CDR3 protein results from TCRdb running MiXCR on the PCR reads. This sample carries fewer than 850,000 distinct CDR3 sequences, roughly 27% of them seen once, and the ten largest clones take roughly 0.54%. The record originates from a study of post-analysis software for immune sequencing data. Study in general: Secondary progressive, relapsing-remitting and progressive-relapsing multiple sclerosis were among the included disease courses.

Points from the study as a whole: Significantly lower normalized Chao1 diversity was found in patients with multiple sclerosis relative to controls. The F measure placed samples prepared in the same batch into strongly shared clusters. Elevated frequency relative to controls characterized 4 or 5 TRBV segments in patients, TRBV5-6, TRBV5-1 and TRBV20-1 among them.

This TCR was recovered from a girl aged 10-17 years with multiple sclerosis. The gene calls are TRBV12-3 or TRBV12-4 and TRBJ2-3; D remains unclear. The sequenced sample consisted of blood. The CDR3 spells CASSKITDTQYF. As DNA, the CDR3 is TGTGCCAGCAGCAAAATCACAGATACGCAGTATTTT.